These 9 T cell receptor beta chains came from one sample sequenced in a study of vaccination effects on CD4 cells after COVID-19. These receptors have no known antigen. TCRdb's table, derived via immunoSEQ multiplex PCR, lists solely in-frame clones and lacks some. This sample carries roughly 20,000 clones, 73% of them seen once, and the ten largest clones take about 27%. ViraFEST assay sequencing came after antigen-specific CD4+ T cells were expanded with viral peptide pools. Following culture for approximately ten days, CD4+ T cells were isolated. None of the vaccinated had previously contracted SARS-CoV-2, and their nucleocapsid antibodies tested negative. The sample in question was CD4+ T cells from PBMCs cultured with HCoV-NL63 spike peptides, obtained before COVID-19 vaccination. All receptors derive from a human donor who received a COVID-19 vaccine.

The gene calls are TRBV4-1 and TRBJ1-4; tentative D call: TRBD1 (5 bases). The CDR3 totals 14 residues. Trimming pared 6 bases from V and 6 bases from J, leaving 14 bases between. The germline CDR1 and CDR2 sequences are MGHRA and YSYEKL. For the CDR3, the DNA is TGCGCCAGCAGGACTTACGGGACGGATGAAAAACTGTTTTTT. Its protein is CASRTYGTDEKLFF.

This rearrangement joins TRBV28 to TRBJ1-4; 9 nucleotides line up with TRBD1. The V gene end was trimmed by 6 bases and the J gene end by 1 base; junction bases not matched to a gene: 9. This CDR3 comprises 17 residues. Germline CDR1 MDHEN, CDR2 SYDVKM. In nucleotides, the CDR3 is TGTGCCAGCAGGTACCCGGGACAGGGAGAAACTAATGAAAAACTGTTTTTT. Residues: CASRYPGQGETNEKLFF.

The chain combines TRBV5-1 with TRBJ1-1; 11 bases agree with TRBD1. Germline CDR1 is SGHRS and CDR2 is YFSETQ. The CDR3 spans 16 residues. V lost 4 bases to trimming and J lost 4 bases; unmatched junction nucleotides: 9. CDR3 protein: CASSPRTGGLGTEAFF. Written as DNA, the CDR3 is TGCGCCAGCAGCCCGCGGACAGGGGGCCTGGGCACTGAAGCTTTCTTT. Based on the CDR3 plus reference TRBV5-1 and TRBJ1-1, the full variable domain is KAGVTQTPRYLIKTRGQQVTLSCSPISGHRSVSWYQQTPGQGLQFLFEYFSETQRNKGNFPGRFSGRQFSNSRSEMNVSTLELGDSALYLCASSPRTGGLGTEAFFGQGTRLTVV.

CDR3 nucleotides: TGTGCCAGCAGCAAGGGACAGGGGGATGAGGACACTGAAGCTTTCTTT. It specifies CASSKGQGDEDTEAFF. V gene TRBV21-1 combines with J gene TRBJ1-1; the table's D call, TRBD1, has no DNA check behind it. TRBV21-1 is labeled a pseudogene. The CDR3 extends over 16 amino acids.

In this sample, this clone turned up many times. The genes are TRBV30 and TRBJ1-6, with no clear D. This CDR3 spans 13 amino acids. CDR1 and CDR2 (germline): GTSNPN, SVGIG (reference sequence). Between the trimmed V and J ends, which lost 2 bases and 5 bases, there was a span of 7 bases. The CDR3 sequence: CAWSSTDNSPLHF. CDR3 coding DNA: TGTGCCTGGAGTAGCACTGATAATTCACCCCTCCACTTT.

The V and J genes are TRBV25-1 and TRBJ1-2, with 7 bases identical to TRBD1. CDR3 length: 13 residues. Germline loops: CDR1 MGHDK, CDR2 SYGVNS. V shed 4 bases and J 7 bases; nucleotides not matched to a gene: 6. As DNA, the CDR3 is TGTGCCAGCAGTGCCTTACAGGGGCTTGGCTACACCTTC. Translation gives CASSALQGLGYTF.

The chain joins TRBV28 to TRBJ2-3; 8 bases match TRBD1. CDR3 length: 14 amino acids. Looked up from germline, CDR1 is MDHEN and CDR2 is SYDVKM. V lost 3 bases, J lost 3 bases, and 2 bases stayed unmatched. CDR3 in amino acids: CASSLRQGTDTQYF. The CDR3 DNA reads TGTGCCAGCAGTTTGCGACAGGGGACAGATACGCAGTATTTT. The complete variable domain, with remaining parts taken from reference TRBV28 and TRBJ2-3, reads DVKVTQSSRYLVKRTGEKVFLECVQDMDHENMFWYRQDPGLGLRLIYFSYDVKMKEKGDIPEGYSVSREKKERFSLILESASTNQTSMYLCASSLRQGTDTQYFGPGTRLTVL.

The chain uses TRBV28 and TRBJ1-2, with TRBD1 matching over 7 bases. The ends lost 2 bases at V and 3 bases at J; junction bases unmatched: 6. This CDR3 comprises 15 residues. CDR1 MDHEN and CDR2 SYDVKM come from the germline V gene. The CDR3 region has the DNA TGTGCCAGCAGTTTAACCGACAGGGACTACTATGGCTACACCTTC. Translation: CASSLTDRDYYGYTF.

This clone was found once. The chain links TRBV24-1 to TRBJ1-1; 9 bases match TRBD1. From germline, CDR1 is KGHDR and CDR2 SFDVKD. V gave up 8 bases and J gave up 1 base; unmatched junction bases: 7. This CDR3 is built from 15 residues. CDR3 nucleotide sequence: TGTGCCACCAAAGCGGACAGGGGCCAGAACACTGAAGCTTTCTTT. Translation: CATKADRGQNTEAFF.